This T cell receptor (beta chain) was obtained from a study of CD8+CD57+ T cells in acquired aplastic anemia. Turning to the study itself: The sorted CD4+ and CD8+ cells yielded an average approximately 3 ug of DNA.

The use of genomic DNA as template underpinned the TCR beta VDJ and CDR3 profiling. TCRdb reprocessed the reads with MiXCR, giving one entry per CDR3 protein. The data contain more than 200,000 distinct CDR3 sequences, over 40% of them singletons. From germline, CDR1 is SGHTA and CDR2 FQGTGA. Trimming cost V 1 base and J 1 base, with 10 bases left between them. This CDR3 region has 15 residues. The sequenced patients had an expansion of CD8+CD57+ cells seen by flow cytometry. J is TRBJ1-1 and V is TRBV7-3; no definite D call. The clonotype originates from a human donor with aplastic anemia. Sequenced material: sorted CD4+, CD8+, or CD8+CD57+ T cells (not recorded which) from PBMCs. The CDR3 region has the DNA TGTGCCAGCAGCTTAAGTTGGCAGGCGAACACTGAAGCTTTCTTT. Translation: CASSLSWQANTEAFF. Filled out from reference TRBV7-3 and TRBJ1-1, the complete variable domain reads GAGVSQTPSNKVTEKGKYVELRCDPISGHTALYWYRQSLGQGPEFLIYFQGTGAADDSGLPNDRFFAVRPEGSVSTLKIQRTERGDSAVYLCASSLSWQANTEAFFGQGTRLTVV.